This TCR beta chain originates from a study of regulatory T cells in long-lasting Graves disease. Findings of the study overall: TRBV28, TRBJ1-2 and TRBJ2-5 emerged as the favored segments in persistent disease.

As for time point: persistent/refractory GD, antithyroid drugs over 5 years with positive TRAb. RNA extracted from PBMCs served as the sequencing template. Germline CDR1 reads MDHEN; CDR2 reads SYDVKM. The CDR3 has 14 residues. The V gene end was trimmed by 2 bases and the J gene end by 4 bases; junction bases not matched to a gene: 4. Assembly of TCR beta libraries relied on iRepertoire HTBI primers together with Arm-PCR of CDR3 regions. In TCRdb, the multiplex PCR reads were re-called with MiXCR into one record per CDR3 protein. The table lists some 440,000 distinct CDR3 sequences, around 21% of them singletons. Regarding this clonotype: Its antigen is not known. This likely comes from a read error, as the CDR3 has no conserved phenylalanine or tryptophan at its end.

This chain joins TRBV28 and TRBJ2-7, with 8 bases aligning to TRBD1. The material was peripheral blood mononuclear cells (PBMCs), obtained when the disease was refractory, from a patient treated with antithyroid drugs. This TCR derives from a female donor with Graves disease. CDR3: CASSLAGGFYEQYL. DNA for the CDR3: TGTGCCAGCAGTTTAGCAGGGGGCTTTTACGAGCAGTACCTC.